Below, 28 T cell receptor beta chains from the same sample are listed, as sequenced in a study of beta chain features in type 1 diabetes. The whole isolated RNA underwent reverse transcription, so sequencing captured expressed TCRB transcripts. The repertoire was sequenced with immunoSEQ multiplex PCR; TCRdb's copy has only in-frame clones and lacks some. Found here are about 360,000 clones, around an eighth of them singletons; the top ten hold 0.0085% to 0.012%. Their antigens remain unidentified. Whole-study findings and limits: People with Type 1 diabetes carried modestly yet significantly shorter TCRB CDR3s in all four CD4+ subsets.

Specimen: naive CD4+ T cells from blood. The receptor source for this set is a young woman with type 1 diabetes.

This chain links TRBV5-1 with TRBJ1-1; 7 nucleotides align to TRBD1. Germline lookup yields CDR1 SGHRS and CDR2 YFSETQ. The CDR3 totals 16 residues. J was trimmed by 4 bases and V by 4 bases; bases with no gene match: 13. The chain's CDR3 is CASSGTPGQPGTEAFF. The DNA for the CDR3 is TGCGCCAGCAGCGGAACACCGGGACAGCCAGGCACTGAAGCTTTCTTT.

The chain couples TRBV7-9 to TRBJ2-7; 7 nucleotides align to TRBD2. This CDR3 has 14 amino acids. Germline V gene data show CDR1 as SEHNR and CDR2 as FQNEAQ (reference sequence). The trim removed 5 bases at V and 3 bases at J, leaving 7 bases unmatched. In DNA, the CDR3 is TGTGCCAGCAGCCGGGAGGCAGCGGTCTACGAGCAGTACTTC. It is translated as CASSREAAVYEQYF. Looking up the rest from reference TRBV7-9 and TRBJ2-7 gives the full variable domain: DTGVSQNPRHKITKRGQNVTFRCDPISEHNRLYWYRQTLGQGPEFLTYFQNEAQLEKSRLLSDRFSAERPKGSFSTLEIQRTEQGDSAMYLCASSREAAVYEQYFGPGTRLTVT.

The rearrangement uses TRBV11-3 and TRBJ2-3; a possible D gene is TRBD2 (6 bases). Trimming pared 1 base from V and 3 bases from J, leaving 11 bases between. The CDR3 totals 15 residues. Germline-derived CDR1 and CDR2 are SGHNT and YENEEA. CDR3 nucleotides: TGTGCCAGCAGCTTAGGCGGGAAGGGGACAGATACGCAGTATTTT. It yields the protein CASSLGGKGTDTQYF. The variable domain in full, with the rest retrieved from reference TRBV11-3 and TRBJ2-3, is EAGVVQSPRYKIIEKKQPVAFWCNPISGHNTLYWYLQNLGQGPELLIRYENEEAVDDSQLPKDRFSAERLKGVDSTLKIQPAELGDSAVYLCASSLGGKGTDTQYFGPGTRLTVL.

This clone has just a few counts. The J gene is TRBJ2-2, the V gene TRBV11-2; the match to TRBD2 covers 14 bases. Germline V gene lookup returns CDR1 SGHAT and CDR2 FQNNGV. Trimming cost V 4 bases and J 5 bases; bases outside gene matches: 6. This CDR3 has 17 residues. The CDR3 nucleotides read TGTGCCAGCAGCTCGAACCGACTAGCGGGAGGGACCGGGGAGCTGTTTTTT. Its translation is CASSSNRLAGGTGELFF.

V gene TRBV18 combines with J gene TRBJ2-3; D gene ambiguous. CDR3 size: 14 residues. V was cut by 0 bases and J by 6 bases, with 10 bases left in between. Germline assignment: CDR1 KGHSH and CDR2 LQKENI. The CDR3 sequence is CASSPPPGSDTQYF. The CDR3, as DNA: TGTGCCAGCTCACCACCTCCAGGATCGGATACGCAGTATTTT.

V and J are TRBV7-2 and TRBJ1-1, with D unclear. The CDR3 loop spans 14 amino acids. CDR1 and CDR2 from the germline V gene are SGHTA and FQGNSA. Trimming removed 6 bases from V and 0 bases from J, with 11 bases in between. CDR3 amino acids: CASSLDGMNTEAFF. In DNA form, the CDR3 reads TGTGCCAGCAGTCTCGACGGGATGAACACTGAAGCTTTCTTT.

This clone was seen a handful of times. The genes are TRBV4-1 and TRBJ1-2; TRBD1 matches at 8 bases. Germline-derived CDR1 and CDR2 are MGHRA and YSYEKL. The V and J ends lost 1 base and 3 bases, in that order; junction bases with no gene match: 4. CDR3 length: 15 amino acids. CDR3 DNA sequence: TGCGCCAGCAGCCAAGGGGACAGGCGGGACTATGGCTACACCTTC. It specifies CASSQGDRRDYGYTF.

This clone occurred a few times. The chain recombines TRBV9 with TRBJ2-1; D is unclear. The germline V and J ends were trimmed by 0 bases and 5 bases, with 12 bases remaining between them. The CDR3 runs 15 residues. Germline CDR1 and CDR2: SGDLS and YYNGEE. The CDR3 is CASSVALLLNNEQFF. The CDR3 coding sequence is TGTGCCAGCAGCGTAGCCCTCCTCCTAAACAATGAGCAGTTCTTC.

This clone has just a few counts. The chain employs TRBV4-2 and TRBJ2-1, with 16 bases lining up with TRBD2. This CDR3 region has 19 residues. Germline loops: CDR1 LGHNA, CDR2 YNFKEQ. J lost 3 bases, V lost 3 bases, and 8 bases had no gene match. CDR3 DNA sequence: TGTGCCAGCAGCCAGTGGGGACTAGCGGGAGGGGGCCACTACAATGAGCAGTTCTTC. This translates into CASSQWGLAGGGHYNEQFF.

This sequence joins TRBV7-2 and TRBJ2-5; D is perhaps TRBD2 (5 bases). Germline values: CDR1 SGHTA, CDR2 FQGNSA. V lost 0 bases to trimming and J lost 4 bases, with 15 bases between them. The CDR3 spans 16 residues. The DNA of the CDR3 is TGTGCCAGCAGCTTAGCGCCCCCCGGGGTCGGAGAGACCCAGTACTTC. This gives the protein CASSLAPPGVGETQYF.

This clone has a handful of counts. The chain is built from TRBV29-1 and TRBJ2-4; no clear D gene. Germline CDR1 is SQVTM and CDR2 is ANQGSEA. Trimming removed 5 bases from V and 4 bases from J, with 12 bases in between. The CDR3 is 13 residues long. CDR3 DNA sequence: TGCAGCGTTCGTTTACAGCTTAAAAACATTCAGTACTTC. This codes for CSVRLQLKNIQYF. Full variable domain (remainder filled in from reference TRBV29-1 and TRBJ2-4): SAVISQKPSRDICQRGTSLTIQCQVDSQVTMMFWYRQQPGQSLTLIATANQGSEATYESGFVIDKFPISRPNLTFSTLTVSNMSPEDSSIYLCSVRLQLKNIQYFGAGTRLSVL.

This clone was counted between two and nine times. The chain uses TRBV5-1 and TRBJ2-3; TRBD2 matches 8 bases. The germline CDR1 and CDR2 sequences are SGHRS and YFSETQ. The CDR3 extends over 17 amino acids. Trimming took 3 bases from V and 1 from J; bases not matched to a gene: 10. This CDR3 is CASSWTLLADRTDTQYF. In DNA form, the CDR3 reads TGCGCCAGCAGCTGGACGTTACTAGCGGACCGCACAGATACGCAGTATTTT.

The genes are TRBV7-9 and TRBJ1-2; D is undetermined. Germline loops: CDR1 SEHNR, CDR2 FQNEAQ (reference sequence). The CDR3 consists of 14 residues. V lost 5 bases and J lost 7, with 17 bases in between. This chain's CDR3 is CASSPVRGIGGYTF. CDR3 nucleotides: TGTGCCAGCAGCCCAGTGCGGGGAATCGGTGGCTACACCTTC.

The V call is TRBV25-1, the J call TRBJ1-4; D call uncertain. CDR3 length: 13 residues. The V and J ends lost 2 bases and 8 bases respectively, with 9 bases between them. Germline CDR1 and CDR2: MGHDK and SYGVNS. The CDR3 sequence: CASSEGGREKLFF. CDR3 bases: TGTGCCAGCAGTGAAGGCGGGCGCGAAAAACTGTTTTTT.

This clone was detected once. The CDR3 reads CASSSGFDNEQFF. Here the CDR3 DNA reads TGTGCCAGCAGTTCAGGGTTCGACAATGAGCAGTTCTTC. The rearrangement uses TRBV7-3 and TRBJ2-1; weak D call: TRBD1 (5 bases). The CDR3 contains 13 residues. Germline CDR1 reads SGHTA; CDR2 reads FQGTGA. Trimming removed 6 bases at V and 5 bases at J, with 11 bases between.

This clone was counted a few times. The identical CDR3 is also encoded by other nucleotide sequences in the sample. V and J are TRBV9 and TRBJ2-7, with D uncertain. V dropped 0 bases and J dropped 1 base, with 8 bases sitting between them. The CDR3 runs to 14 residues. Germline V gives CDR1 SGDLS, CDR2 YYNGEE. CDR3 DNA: TGTGCCAGCAGCGTAGGACTCGGGTCCTACGAGCAGTACTTC. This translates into CASSVGLGSYEQYF.

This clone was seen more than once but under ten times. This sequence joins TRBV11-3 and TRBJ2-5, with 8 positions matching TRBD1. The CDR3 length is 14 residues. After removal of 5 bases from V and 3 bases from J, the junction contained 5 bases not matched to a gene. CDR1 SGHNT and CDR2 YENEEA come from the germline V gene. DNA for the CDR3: TGTGCCAGCAGCCCCGCGACAGGGGAAGAGACCCAGTACTTC. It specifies CASSPATGEETQYF.

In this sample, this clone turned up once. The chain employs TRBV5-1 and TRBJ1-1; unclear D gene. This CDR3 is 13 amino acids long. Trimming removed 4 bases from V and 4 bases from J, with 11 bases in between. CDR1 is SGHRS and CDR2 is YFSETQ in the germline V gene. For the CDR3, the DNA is TGCGCCAGCAGCCCCGCGGGTCGCACTGAAGCTTTCTTT. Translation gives CASSPAGRTEAFF.

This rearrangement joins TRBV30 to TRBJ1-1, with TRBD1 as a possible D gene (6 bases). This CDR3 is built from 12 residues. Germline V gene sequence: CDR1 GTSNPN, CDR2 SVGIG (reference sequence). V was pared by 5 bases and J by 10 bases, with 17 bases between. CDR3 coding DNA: TGTGCCTGGGACACAGGGCGTTGGCGAGCTTTCTTT. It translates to CAWDTGRWRAFF.

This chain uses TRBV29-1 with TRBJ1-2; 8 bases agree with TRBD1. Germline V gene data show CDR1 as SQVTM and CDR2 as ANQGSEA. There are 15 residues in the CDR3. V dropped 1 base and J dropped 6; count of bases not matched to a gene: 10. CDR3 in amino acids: CSVEAPPTGVDGYTF. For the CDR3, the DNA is TGCAGCGTTGAAGCCCCCCCGACAGGGGTGGATGGCTACACCTTC.

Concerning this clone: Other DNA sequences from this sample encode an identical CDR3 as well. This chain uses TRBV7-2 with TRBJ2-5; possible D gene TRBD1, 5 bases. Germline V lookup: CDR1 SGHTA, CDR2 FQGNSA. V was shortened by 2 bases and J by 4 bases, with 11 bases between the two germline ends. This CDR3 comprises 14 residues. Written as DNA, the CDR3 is TGTGCCAGCAGCTTAAGGCAGGGTGGAGAGACCCAGTACTTC. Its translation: CASSLRQGGETQYF.

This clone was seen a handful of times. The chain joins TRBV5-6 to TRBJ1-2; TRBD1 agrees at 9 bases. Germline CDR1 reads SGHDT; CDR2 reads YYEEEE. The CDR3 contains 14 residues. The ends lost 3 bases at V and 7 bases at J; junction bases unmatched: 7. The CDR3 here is CASSWDRAQSGYTF. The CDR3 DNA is TGTGCCAGCAGCTGGGACAGGGCCCAAAGTGGCTACACCTTC.

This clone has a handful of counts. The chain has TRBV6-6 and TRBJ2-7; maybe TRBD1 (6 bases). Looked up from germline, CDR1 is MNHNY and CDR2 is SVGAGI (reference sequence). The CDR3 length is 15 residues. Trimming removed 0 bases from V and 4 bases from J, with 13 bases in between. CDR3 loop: CASSYSRTAVYEQYF. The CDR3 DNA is TGTGCCAGCAGTTACTCCCGGACAGCCGTGTACGAGCAGTACTTC.

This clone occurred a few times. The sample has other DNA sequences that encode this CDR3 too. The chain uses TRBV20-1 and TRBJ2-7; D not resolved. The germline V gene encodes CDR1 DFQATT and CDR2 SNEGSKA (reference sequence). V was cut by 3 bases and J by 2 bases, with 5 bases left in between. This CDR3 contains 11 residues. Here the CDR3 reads CSASPTYEQYF. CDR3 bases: TGCAGTGCTAGTCCCACCTACGAGCAGTACTTC.

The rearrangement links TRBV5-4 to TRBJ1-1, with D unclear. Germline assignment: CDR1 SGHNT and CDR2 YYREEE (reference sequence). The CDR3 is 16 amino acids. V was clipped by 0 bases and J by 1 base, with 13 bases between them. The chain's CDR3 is CASSLELSQANTEAFF. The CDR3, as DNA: TGTGCCAGCAGCTTGGAGTTAAGTCAGGCGAACACTGAAGCTTTCTTT.

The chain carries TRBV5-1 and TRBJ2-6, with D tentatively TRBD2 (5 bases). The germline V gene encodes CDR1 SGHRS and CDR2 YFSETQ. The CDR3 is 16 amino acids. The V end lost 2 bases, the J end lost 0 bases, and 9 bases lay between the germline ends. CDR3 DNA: TGCGCCAGCAGCTTCGACACTAGCTCTGGGGCCAACGTCCTGACTTTC. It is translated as CASSFDTSSGANVLTF.

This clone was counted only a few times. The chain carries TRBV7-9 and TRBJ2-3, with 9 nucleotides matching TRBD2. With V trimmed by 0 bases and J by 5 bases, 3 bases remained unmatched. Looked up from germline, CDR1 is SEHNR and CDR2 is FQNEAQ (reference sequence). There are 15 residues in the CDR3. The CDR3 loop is CASSLAGAGGDTQYF. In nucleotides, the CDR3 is TGTGCCAGCAGCTTAGCCGGAGCGGGGGGAGATACGCAGTATTTT.

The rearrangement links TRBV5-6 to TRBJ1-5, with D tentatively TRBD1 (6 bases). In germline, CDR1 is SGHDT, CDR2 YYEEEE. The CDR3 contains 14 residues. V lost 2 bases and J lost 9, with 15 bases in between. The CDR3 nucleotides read TGTGCCAGCAGCTTACAGGGTTCGCCGGGGCCCCAGCATTTT. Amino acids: CASSLQGSPGPQHF.